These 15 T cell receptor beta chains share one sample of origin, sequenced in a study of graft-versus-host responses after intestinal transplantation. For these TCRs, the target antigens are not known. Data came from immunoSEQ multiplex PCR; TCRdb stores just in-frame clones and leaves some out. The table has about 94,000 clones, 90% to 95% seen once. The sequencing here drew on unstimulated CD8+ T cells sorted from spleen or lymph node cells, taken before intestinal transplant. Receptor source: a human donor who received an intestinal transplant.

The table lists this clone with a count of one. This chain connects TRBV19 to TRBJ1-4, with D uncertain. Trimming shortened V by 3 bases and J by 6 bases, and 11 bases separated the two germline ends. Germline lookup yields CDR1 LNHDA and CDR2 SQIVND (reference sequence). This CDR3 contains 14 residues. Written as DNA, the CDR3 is TGTGCCAGTAGTATTTGGGAGGAGGATGAAAAACTGTTTTTT. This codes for CASSIWEEDEKLFF. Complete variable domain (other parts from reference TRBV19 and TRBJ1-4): DGGITQSPKYLFRKEGQNVTLSCEQNLNHDAMYWYRQDPGQGLRLIYYSQIVNDFQKGDIAEGYSVSREKKESFPLTVTSAQKNPTAFYLCASSIWEEDEKLFFGSGTQLSVL.

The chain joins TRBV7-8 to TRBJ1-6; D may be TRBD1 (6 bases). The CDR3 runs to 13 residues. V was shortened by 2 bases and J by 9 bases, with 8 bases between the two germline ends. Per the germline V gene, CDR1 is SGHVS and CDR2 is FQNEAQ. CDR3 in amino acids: CASSLSRGSPLHF. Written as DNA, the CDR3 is TGTGCCAGCAGCTTAAGCAGGGGTTCACCCCTCCACTTT.

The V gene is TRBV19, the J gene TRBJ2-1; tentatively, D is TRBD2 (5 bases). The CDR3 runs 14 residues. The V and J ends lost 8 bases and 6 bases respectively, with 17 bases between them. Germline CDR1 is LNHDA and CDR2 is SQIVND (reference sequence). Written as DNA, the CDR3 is TGTGCCAGTGGGGTGAGGGAACGGGCCAATGAGCAGTTCTTC. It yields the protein CASGVRERANEQFF.

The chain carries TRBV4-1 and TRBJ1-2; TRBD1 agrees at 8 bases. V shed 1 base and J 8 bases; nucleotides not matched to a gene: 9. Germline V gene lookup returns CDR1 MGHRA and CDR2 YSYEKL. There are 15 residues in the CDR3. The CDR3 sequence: CASSQVRDRSSGYTF. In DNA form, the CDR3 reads TGCGCCAGCAGCCAAGTCCGGGACAGGTCTTCGGGCTACACCTTC.

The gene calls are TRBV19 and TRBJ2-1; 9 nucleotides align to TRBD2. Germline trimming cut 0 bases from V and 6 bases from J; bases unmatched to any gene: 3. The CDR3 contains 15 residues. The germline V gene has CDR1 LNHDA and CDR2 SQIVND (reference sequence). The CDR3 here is CASSIDGTSFNEQFF. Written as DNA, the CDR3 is TGTGCCAGTAGTATAGATGGGACTAGCTTCAATGAGCAGTTCTTC.

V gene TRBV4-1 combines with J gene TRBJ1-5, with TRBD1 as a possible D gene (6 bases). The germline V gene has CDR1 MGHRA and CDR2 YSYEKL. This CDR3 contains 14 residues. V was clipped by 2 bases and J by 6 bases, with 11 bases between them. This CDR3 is CASSQSQGSQPQHF. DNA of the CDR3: TGCGCCAGCAGCCAAAGCCAGGGGTCTCAGCCCCAGCATTTT.

CDR3: CASSFWTGSPYEQYF. The CDR3 region has the DNA TGTGCCAGCAGCTTCTGGACAGGAAGCCCCTACGAGCAGTACTTC. This sequence joins TRBV5-5 and TRBJ2-7, with 7 bases fitting TRBD1. J lost 2 bases, V lost 2 bases, and 7 bases had no gene match. Germline V gene data show CDR1 as SGHKS and CDR2 as YYEKEE (reference sequence). The CDR3 consists of 15 residues. Complete variable domain (other parts from reference TRBV5-5 and TRBJ2-7): DAGVTQSPTHLIKTRGQQVTLRCSPISGHKSVSWYQQVLGQGPQFIFQYYEKEERGRGNFPDRFSARQFPNYSSELNVNALLLGDSALYLCASSFWTGSPYEQYFGPGTRLTVT.

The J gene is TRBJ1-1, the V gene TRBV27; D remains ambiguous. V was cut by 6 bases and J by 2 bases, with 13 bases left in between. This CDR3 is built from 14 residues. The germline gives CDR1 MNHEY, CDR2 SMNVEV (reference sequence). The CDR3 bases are TGTGCCAGCAGGCCCCGGACTTTTAACACTGAAGCTTTCTTT. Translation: CASRPRTFNTEAFF.

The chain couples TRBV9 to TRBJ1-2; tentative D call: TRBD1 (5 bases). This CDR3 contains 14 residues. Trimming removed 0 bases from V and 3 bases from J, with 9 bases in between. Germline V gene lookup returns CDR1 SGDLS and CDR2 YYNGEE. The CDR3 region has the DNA TGTGCCAGCAGCGTAGAAGGGGAGGACTATGGCTACACCTTC. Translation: CASSVEGEDYGYTF.

The CDR3 DNA follows: TGTGCCAGCAGCTACCTACAGGCGACTGGGGCCAACGTCCTGACTTTC. It specifies CASSYLQATGANVLTF. The chain is built from TRBV7-8 and TRBJ2-6; D is possibly TRBD1 (5 bases). The V end lost 4 bases, the J end lost 2 bases, and 12 bases lay between the germline ends. CDR3 size: 16 residues. CDR1 is SGHVS, CDR2 FQNEAQ, per germline. Full variable domain (outside the CDR3, taken from reference TRBV7-8 and TRBJ2-6): GAGVSQSPRYKVAKRGQDVALRCDPISGHVSLFWYQQALGQGPEFLTYFQNEAQLDKSGLPSDRFFAERPEGSVSTLKIQRTQQEDSAVYLCASSYLQATGANVLTFGAGSRLTVL.

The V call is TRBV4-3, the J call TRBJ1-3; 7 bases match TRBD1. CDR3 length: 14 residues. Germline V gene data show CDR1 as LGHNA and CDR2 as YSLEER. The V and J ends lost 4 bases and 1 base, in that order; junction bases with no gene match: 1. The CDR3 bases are TGCGCCAGCAGCCCCAGGGGGTCTGGAAACACCATATATTTT. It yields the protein CASSPRGSGNTIYF.

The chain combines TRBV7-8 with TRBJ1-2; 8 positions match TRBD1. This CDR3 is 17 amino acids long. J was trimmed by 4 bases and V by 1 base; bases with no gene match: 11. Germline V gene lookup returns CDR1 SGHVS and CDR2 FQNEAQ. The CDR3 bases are TGTGCCAGCAGCTTAGAGCCGAGGACAGGGTCGCGCTATGGCTACACCTTC. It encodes CASSLEPRTGSRYGYTF.

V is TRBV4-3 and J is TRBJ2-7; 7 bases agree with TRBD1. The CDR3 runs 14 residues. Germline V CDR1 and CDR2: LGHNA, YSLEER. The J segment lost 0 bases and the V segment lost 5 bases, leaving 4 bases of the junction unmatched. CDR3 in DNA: TGCGCCAGCAGCTTATACAGGGGCTCCTACGAGCAGTACTTC. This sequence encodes CASSLYRGSYEQYF.

The CDR3 DNA sequence: TGTGCCAGCAGCGTCTCCGGGACAGGGGGAAACACCATATATTTT. This translates into CASSVSGTGGNTIYF. This sequence joins TRBV7-8 and TRBJ1-3; TRBD1 agrees at 9 bases. The J segment lost 4 bases and the V segment lost 5 bases, leaving 6 bases of the junction unmatched. This CDR3 has 15 residues. CDR1 and CDR2 (germline): SGHVS, FQNEAQ.

The CDR3 region is CASTGPTYEQYF. The CDR3 region has the DNA TGTGCCAGCACTGGGCCCACCTACGAGCAGTACTTC. V gene TRBV6-1 combines with J gene TRBJ2-7; no clear D. Trimming left V 7 bases short and J 2 bases short, with 9 bases between. This CDR3 is built from 12 residues. The germline gives CDR1 MNHNS, CDR2 SASEGT.